The T cell receptor (beta chain) under discussion was sequenced for a study of human T cells and chemical hapten exposure. The CDR3 has 16 amino acids. With 2 bases removed from V and 1 base from J, the gap between germline ends came to 12 bases. CDR1 and CDR2 (germline): SGHTA, FQGNSA. Time point defined: patch test 2, 6 weeks after DPC sensitization. Regarding treatment: therapeutic diphenylcyclopropenone sensitization with weekly scalp DPC. This clonotype was recorded a few times. TCRdb reanalysed the RACE reads using MiXCR and keeps one entry per CDR3 protein. The sample holds roughly 380,000 distinct CDR3 sequences; about 6% are singletons and the top ten take about 6%.

The TCR originated in a woman aged 18-35 years with alopecia areata. Some clones in this sample may be carry-over from other donors' samples. The rearrangement uses TRBV7-2 and TRBJ1-5; D unresolved. The material sequenced was whole blood, taken in connection with sensitization to the hapten diphenylcyclopropenone (DPC). The DNA of the CDR3 is TGTGCCAGCAGCTTAAGGTCCAGGTCCAGCAATCAGCCCCAGCATTTT. It translates to CASSLRSRSSNQPQHF.